Sequencing of this T cell receptor (beta chain) was carried out in a study of a mutant IDH1 vaccine in newly diagnosed glioma. Study results and limitations: Pseudoprogression seemingly bore no relation to changes in top peripheral T cell clonotypes.

Measured with immunoSEQ multiplex PCR; TCRdb has only the in-frame clones, and not every one. The table includes around 54,000 clones, roughly nine tenths detected once. Regarding time point: week 35, safety follow-up. What each vaccine dose contained was 300 ug of mutant IDH1 20-mer peptide, accompanied by topical imiquimod. This clone was seen only a few times. Its target is unknown. Germline lookup yields CDR1 SGHDN and CDR2 FVKESK. This CDR3 contains 15 residues. With 4 bases removed from V and 2 bases from J, the gap between germline ends came to 15 bases. The chain recombines TRBV14 with TRBJ2-7; no clear D. The specimen was PBMCs, collected from a glioma patient whose treatment included an IDH1 peptide vaccine. The sequence derives from a man aged 35-49 years with glioma. The CDR3 reads CASSPPSTPPYEQYF. The CDR3 nucleotides are TGTGCCAGCAGCCCTCCCTCGACCCCACCCTACGAGCAGTACTTC. The complete variable domain, with remaining parts taken from reference TRBV14 and TRBJ2-7, reads EAGVTQFPSHSVIEKGQTVTLRCDPISGHDNLYWYRRVMGKEIKFLLHFVKESKQDESGMPNNRFLAERTGGTYSTLKVQPAELEDSGVYFCASSPPSTPPYEQYFGPGTRLTVT.